The 4 T cell receptor beta chains below were found in one sample sequenced in a study of response to subunit inactivated influenza vaccine. TCRdb re-analysed the RT-PCR reads in MiXCR, keeping a single row per CDR3 protein. Here the sample spans about 570,000 distinct CDR3 sequences, around 11% being singletons. These same records also appear under a second study, on T cells expressing NK-cell markers. That work contributes: Generation of TCR beta cDNA was performed by 5'RACE template switching incorporating UMIs.

Here the sequenced sample was PBMCs from blood, taken on the day of vaccination. Source of these receptors: a man aged 50-59 years who received an inactivated influenza vaccine.

The chain combines TRBV7-9 with TRBJ2-7; 12 bases agree with TRBD2. This CDR3 has 16 residues. V lost 3 bases to trimming and J lost 2 bases; unmatched junction nucleotides: 5. The V gene's germline CDR1 is SEHNR and CDR2 FQNEAQ (reference sequence). DNA of the CDR3: TGTGCCAGCAGCTTTATAACTAGCGGGGGGACCTACGAGCAGTACTTC. Its protein is CASSFITSGGTYEQYF.

This clonotype was found a few times. This chain uses TRBV5-1 with TRBJ2-3; TRBD2 agrees at 9 bases. Germline V CDR1 and CDR2: SGHRS, YFSETQ. V was clipped by 6 bases and J by 1 base; unmatched bases: 9. This CDR3 comprises 16 residues. The CDR3 bases are TGCGCCAGCACAAACTACGGCGGGGGGGGCACAGATACGCAGTATTTT. Protein product: CASTNYGGGGTDTQYF.

This clonotype was seen at least ten times. The V and J genes are TRBV2 and TRBJ2-3; no definite D call. The length of the CDR3 is 14 residues. Trimming stripped 5 bases from V and 1 base from J, with 10 bases between. Germline CDR1 is SNHLY and CDR2 is FYNNEI. CDR3 amino acids: CASSLGRRTDTQYF. The CDR3 DNA is TGTGCCAGCAGTTTAGGAAGACGCACAGATACGCAGTATTTT. The variable domain in full, with the rest retrieved from reference TRBV2 and TRBJ2-3, is EPEVTQTPSHQVTQMGQEVILRCVPISNHLYFYWYRQILGQKVEFLVSFYNNEISEKSEIFDDQFSVERPDGSNFTLKIRSTKLEDSAMYFCASSLGRRTDTQYFGPGTRLTVL.

In this sample, this clonotype turned up a few times. This chain uses TRBV19 with TRBJ2-7, with D hard to call. The CDR3 is 13 residues long. The V and J ends lost 5 bases and 3 bases respectively, with 11 bases between them. Germline V gene data show CDR1 as LNHDA and CDR2 as SQIVND (reference sequence). CDR3 coding DNA: TGTGCCAGTAGTGCTGGACCCTACTACGAGCAGTACTTC. The encoded protein is CASSAGPYYEQYF.